Listed below are T cell receptor beta chains from one sample, sequenced in a study of beta chain features in type 1 diabetes. The protocol was immunoSEQ multiplex PCR, while the TCRdb copy is restricted to in-frame clones and leaves out a portion. The data contain around 710,000 clones, under 15% of them singletons. Sequenced: naive CD4+ T cells from blood. The receptor set was obtained from a man aged 25-40 years with type 1 diabetes. The CDR3 runs from the conserved cysteine through the conserved F or W. D genes are given only for firm matches. A row's size may be missing; if present it is once, few, many or a size class.

>few|TRBV14|TRBJ2-6|.
CASSQGKGYLSGANVLTF
TGTGCCAGCAGCCAAGGTAAAGGCTACCTCTCTGGGGCCAACGTCCTGACTTTC
>.|TRBV9|TRBJ1-2|.
CASSVDLQPYGYTF
TGTGCCAGCAGCGTAGATTTACAGCCGTATGGCTACACCTTC
>.|TRBV30|TRBJ1-6|.
CAWKGNSYNSPLHF
TGTGCCTGGAAGGGGAACTCCTATAATTCACCCCTCCACTTT
>.|TRBV6-6|TRBJ2-2|.
CASSFPTGELFF
TGTGCCAGCAGTTTCCCCACCGGGGAGCTGTTTTTT
>few|TRBV14|TRBJ1-2|TRBD1
CASSPRTGSFSGYTF
TGTGCCAGCAGCCCGCGGACAGGGTCTTTCTCTGGCTACACCTTC
>.|TRBV7-9|TRBJ1-4|.
CASSPDSTNEKLFF
TGTGCCAGCTCCCCGGACAGCACTAATGAAAAACTGTTTTTT
>few|TRBV18|TRBJ1-1|.
CASSRDTNTEAFF
TGTGCCAGCTCACGGGACACGAACACTGAAGCTTTCTTT
>few|TRBV5-1|TRBJ1-3|.
CASSLERGTGNTIYF
TGCGCCAGCAGCTTGGAGCGGGGAACTGGAAACACCATATATTTT
>.|TRBV30|TRBJ1-2|.
CAWSVMGYGYTF
TGTGCCTGGAGTGTAATGGGTTATGGCTACACCTTC
>.|TRBV10-3|TRBJ1-2|TRBD1
CAISEGQGANYGYTF
TGTGCCATCAGCGAAGGACAGGGAGCTAACTATGGCTACACCTTC